This passage covers 19 T cell receptor beta chains from one sample sequenced in a study of OX40 agonist ivuxolimab in advanced cancers. Measured with immunoSEQ multiplex PCR; TCRdb has only the in-frame clones, and not every one. The repertoire consists of roughly 77,000 clones, with more than 70% occurring once and the leading ten covering under 3%. This material consisted of CD4+ or CD8+ T cells sorted from blood, taken in a trial of the OX40 agonist ivuxolimab. The receptors come from an adult with an advanced solid tumor such as melanoma, head and neck, liver or kidney cancer.

This clone was counted a few times. This chain links TRBV6-1 with TRBJ1-6; 7 nucleotides match TRBD1. Germline V gene sequence: CDR1 MNHNS, CDR2 SASEGT. The CDR3 runs 13 residues. V lost 6 bases, J lost 6 bases, and 2 bases stayed unmatched. CDR3 nucleotide sequence: TGTGCCAGCAGAGGGACAGTTAATTCACCCCTCCACTTT. Residues: CASRGTVNSPLHF.

This chain uses TRBV12-2 with TRBJ2-7; no check of the table's D call, TRBD2, against the DNA was made. TRBV12-2 is listed as a pseudogene. The CDR3 totals 19 residues. CDR3 loop: CASRLFTSGGTDYSYEQYF. As DNA, the CDR3 is TGTGCAAGTCGCTTATTTACTAGCGGGGGGACCGATTACTCCTACGAGCAGTACTTC.

V is TRBV30 and J is TRBJ1-4, with no clear D. Trimming took off 3 bases at V and 1 base at J, with 12 bases between the two ends. Germline values: CDR1 GTSNPN, CDR2 SVGIG (reference sequence). CDR3 length equals 15 residues. The CDR3 DNA sequence: TGTGCCTGGAGAGAGATCGGAGGAACTAATGAAAAACTGTTTTTT. Translation: CAWREIGGTNEKLFF.

The chain has TRBV9 and TRBJ2-2, with 7 bases fitting TRBD1. Germline trimming cut 3 bases from V and 3 bases from J; bases unmatched to any gene: 5. CDR3 size: 15 residues. CDR1 is SGDLS, CDR2 YYNGEE, per germline. The CDR3 sequence is CASSGTGVHTGELFF. CDR3 DNA sequence: TGTGCCAGCAGCGGAACAGGGGTCCACACCGGGGAGCTGTTTTTT. The whole variable domain, filled in from reference TRBV9 and TRBJ2-2, reads DSGVTQTPKHLITATGQRVTLRCSPRSGDLSVYWYQQSLDQGLQFLIQYYNGEERAKGNILERFSAQQFPDLHSELNLSSLELGDSALYFCASSGTGVHTGELFFGEGSRLTVL.

This clone was observed a single time. This chain uses TRBV25-1 with TRBJ2-1; 11 bases are shared with TRBD1. J was trimmed by 5 bases and V by 3 bases; bases with no gene match: 9. Looked up from germline, CDR1 is MGHDK and CDR2 is SYGVNS. The CDR3 has 17 residues. CDR3 region: CASSDHLGQGAHNEQFF. CDR3 nucleotide sequence: TGTGCCAGCAGTGACCACCTAGGACAGGGGGCGCACAATGAGCAGTTCTTC.

The chain uses TRBV4-1 and TRBJ1-6; TRBD1 is a possible D gene (6 bases). Trimming stripped 4 bases from V and 10 bases from J, with 20 bases between. CDR3 size: 16 residues. Per germline, CDR1 MGHRA and CDR2 YSYEKL. The CDR3 coding sequence is TGCGCCAGCAGCCGGGCAGGGGCTAAGAGAGGCTCACCCCTCCACTTT. Translating gives CASSRAGAKRGSPLHF.

This rearrangement joins TRBV27 to TRBJ2-6; D is ambiguous. V lost 2 bases to trimming and J lost 0 bases, with 11 bases between them. Germline CDR1 and CDR2: MNHEY and SMNVEV (reference sequence). The CDR3 is made up of 17 amino acids. The CDR3 sequence: CASSLRPPDSGANVLTF. CDR3 coding DNA: TGTGCCAGCAGTTTACGCCCCCCCGACTCTGGGGCCAACGTCCTGACTTTC. The full variable domain, its missing parts supplied by reference TRBV27 and TRBJ2-6, is EAQVTQNPRYLITVTGKKLTVTCSQNMNHEYMSWYRQDPGLGLRQIYYSMNVEVTDKGDVPEGYKVSRKEKRNFPLILESPSPNQTSLYFCASSLRPPDSGANVLTFGAGSRLTVL.

The rearrangement joins TRBV6-1 to TRBJ2-7; no clear D. The V gene's germline CDR1 is MNHNS and CDR2 SASEGT. Trimming shortened V by 1 base and J by 2 bases, and 15 bases separated the two germline ends. The CDR3 contains 16 residues. Here the CDR3 DNA reads TGTGCCAGCAGTGAAGAGGGATCCCCTTTCCCCTACGAGCAGTACTTC. As protein: CASSEEGSPFPYEQYF.

The chain recombines TRBV6-5 with TRBJ2-7; TRBD2 matches at 12 bases. The CDR3 is 15 amino acids. Trimming cost V 5 bases and J 3 bases; bases outside gene matches: 5. Germline CDR1 is MNHEY and CDR2 is SVGAGI. CDR3 nucleotides: TGTGCCAGCAGTCCCCGACTAGCGGGGGTCTACGAGCAGTACTTC. Its translation: CASSPRLAGVYEQYF.

The CDR3 DNA follows: TGTGCCAGCAGCGTCGGGGCCCTGGTTAACGGAAACACCATATATTTT. It is translated as CASSVGALVNGNTIYF. The chain recombines TRBV2 with TRBJ1-3, with D maybe TRBD1 (5 bases). The V end lost 6 bases, the J end lost 4 bases, and 19 bases lay between the germline ends. The CDR3 is made up of 16 amino acids. The germline gives CDR1 SNHLY, CDR2 FYNNEI.

This sequence joins TRBV2 and TRBJ2-5; tentative D call: TRBD1 (5 bases). The germline CDR1 and CDR2 sequences are SNHLY and FYNNEI. The V end lost 11 bases, the J end lost 7 bases, and 20 bases lay between the germline ends. The CDR3 has 13 residues. The CDR3 reads CASEGATKSTQYF. CDR3 nucleotides: TGTGCCTCTGAAGGGGCTACGAAATCGACCCAGTACTTC. The variable domain in full, completed from reference TRBV2 and TRBJ2-5, reads EPEVTQTPSHQVTQMGQEVILRCVPISNHLYFYWYRQILGQKVEFLVSFYNNEISEKSEIFDDQFSVERPDGSNFTLKIRSTKLEDSAMYFCASEGATKSTQYFGPGTRLLVL.

The chain couples TRBV7-2 to TRBJ1-1, with D unresolved. There are 14 residues in the CDR3. Trimming removed 5 bases from V and 4 bases from J, with 14 bases in between. Germline V gene lookup returns CDR1 SGHTA and CDR2 FQGNSA. The CDR3 DNA sequence: TGTGCCAGCAGCCCCACCTTGGAGTCCACTGAAGCTTTCTTT. It yields the protein CASSPTLESTEAFF.

This rearrangement joins TRBV7-9 to TRBJ2-2, with 12 bases that match TRBD1. The CDR3 loop spans 17 amino acids. Germline-derived CDR1 and CDR2 are SEHNR and FQNEAQ (reference sequence). V was pared by 10 bases and J by 0 bases, with 9 bases of the junction left unmatched. CDR3 in DNA: TGTGCCATCCCCAGTGGGACAGGGGGCGCGAACACCGGGGAGCTGTTTTTT. It specifies CAIPSGTGGANTGELFF.

The chain has TRBV6-5 and TRBJ1-5; possibly TRBD1 for D (6 bases). V was trimmed by 2 bases and J by 4 bases, leaving 9 bases between them. The CDR3 spans 14 residues. CDR1 and CDR2 from the germline V gene are MNHEY and SVGAGI. This CDR3 reads CASSYDRRNQPQHF. The CDR3 DNA reads TGTGCCAGCAGTTACGACAGGAGGAATCAGCCCCAGCATTTT.

The CDR3 loop reads CSVEVNGGGQFF. The CDR3, as DNA: TGCAGCGTTGAAGTAAATGGGGGGGGGCAGTTCTTC. V usage is TRBV29-1 and J usage is TRBJ2-1; TRBD2 aligns across 7 bases. Germline CDR1 reads SQVTM; CDR2 reads ANQGSEA. The CDR3 consists of 12 residues. J was trimmed by 12 bases and V by 1 base; bases with no gene match: 6.

J is TRBJ1-5 and V is TRBV6-1, with 7 bases lining up with TRBD1. The CDR3 consists of 15 residues. Germline lookup yields CDR1 MNHNS and CDR2 SASEGT. Unmatched junction bases numbered 4, after V lost 2 bases and J lost 3 bases. The CDR3 sequence: CASSETQGDNQPQHF. For the CDR3, the DNA is TGTGCCAGCAGTGAAACTCAGGGGGACAATCAGCCCCAGCATTTT.

The chain joins TRBV29-1 to TRBJ1-4, with TRBD1 matching 8 bases. The CDR3 is 13 residues long. The V gene end was trimmed by 4 bases and the J gene end by 8 bases; junction bases not matched to a gene: 6. Germline V CDR1 and CDR2: SQVTM, ANQGSEA. Written as DNA, the CDR3 is TGCAGCGTTGCTGAGACAGGGGAGGAAAAACTGTTTTTT. This codes for CSVAETGEEKLFF.

The chain carries TRBV6-5 and TRBJ1-2; 8 nucleotides align to TRBD1. Trimming at V came to 5 bases and at J to 6 bases, leaving 8 bases not matched to a gene. This CDR3 has 14 residues. Germline assignment: CDR1 MNHEY and CDR2 SVGAGI. The CDR3 is CASSPRQGWNGYTF. The CDR3 DNA is TGTGCCAGCAGTCCACGACAGGGGTGGAATGGCTACACCTTC.

This clone was recorded only once. The chain has TRBV6-6 and TRBJ2-7; no firm D call. This CDR3 is 11 amino acids long. V dropped 4 bases and J dropped 6 bases, with 7 bases sitting between them. Looked up from germline, CDR1 is MNHNY and CDR2 is SVGAGI (reference sequence). The CDR3 protein is CASSSAREQYF. CDR3 in DNA: TGTGCCAGCAGTTCGGCCCGCGAGCAGTACTTC.